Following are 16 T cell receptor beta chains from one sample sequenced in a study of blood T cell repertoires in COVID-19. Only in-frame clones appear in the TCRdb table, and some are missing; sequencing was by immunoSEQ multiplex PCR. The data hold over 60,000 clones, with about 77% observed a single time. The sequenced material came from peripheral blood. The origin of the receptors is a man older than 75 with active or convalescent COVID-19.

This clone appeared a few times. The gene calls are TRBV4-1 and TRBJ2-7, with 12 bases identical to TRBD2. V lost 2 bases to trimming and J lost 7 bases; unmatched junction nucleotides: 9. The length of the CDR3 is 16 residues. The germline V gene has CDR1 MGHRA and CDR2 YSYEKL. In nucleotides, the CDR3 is TGCGCCAGCAGCCAACCCGTACTAGCGGGGGGTAAGGAGCAGTACTTC. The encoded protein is CASSQPVLAGGKEQYF.

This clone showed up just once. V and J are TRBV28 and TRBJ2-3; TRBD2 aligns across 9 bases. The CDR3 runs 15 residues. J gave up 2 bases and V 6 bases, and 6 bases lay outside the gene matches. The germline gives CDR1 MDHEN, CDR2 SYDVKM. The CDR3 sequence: CASRGASGDTDTQYF. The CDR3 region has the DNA TGTGCCAGCAGGGGGGCTAGCGGGGACACAGATACGCAGTATTTT.

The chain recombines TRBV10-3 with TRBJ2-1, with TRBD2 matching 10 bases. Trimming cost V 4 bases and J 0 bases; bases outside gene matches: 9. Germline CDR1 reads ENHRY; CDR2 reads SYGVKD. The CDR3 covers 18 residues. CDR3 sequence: CAISVVAGGTSSYNEQFF. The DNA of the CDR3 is TGTGCCATCAGTGTGGTAGCGGGGGGCACAAGCTCCTACAATGAGCAGTTCTTC.

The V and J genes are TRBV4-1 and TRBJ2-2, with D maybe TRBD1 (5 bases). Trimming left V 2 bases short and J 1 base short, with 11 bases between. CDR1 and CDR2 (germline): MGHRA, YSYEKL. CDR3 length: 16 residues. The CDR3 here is CASSQTGIRNTGELFF. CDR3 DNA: TGCGCCAGCAGCCAAACAGGTATCAGGAACACCGGGGAGCTGTTTTTT.

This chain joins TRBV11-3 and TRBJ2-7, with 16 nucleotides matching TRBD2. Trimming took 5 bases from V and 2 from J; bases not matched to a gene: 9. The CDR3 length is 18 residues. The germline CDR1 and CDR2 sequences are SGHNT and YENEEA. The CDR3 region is CASSLGTSGGAPPYEQYF. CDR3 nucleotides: TGTGCCAGCAGCCTAGGGACTAGCGGGGGGGCCCCTCCCTACGAGCAGTACTTC.

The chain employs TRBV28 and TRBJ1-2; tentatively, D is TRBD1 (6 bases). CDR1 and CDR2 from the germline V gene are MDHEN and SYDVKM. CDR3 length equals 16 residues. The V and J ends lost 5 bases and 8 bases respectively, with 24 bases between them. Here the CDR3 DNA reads TGTGCCAGCAGTCCGTCCACGGGACACCTTTCTCCCGGCTACACCTTC. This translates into CASSPSTGHLSPGYTF.

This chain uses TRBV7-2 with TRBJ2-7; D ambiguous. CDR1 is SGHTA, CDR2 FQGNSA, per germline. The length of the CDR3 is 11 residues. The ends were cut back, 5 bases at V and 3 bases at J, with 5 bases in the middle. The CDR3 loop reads CASSTHYEQYF. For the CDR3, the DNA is TGTGCCAGCAGCACACACTACGAGCAGTACTTC.

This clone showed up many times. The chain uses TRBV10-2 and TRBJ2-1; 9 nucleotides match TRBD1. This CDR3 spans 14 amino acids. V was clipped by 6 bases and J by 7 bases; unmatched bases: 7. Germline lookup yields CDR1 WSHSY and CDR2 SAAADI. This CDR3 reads CASRQGTGPNEQFF. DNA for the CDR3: TGCGCCAGCAGACAAGGGACAGGGCCAAATGAGCAGTTCTTC.

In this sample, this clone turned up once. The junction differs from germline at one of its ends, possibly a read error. In DNA, the CDR3 is TGTGCCAGCAGCCTAGCCGCGGGGGCAGGAAACACCGGGGAGCTGTTTTTT. Amino acid sequence: CASSLAAGAGNTGELFF. J is TRBJ2-2 and V is TRBV7-6; tentatively, D is TRBD2 (7 bases). In germline, CDR1 is SGHVS, CDR2 FNYEAQ. This CDR3 spans 17 amino acids.

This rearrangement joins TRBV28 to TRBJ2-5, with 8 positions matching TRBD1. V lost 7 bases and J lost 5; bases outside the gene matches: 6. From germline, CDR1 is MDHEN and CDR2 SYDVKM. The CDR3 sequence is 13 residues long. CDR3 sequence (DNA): TGTGCCAGCATACCAGGGGGCAGGGAGACCCAGTACTTC. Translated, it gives CASIPGGRETQYF.

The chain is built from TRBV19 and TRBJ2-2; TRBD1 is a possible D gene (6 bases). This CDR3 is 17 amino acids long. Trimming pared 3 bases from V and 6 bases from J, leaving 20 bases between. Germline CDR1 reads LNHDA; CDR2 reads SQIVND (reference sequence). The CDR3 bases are TGTGCCAGTAGTATCACGCCGGACAGCGTCACAGCCGGGGAGCTGTTTTTT. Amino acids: CASSITPDSVTAGELFF. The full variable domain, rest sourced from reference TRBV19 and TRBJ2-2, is DGGITQSPKYLFRKEGQNVTLSCEQNLNHDAMYWYRQDPGQGLRLIYYSQIVNDFQKGDIAEGYSVSREKKESFPLTVTSAQKNPTAFYLCASSITPDSVTAGELFFGEGSRLTVL.

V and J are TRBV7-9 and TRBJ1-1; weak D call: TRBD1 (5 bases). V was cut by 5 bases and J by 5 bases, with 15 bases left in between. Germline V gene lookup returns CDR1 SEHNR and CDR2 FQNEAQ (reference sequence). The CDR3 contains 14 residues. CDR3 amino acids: CASSQGGVWTEAFF. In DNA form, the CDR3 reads TGTGCCAGCAGCCAGGGCGGGGTATGGACTGAAGCTTTCTTT.

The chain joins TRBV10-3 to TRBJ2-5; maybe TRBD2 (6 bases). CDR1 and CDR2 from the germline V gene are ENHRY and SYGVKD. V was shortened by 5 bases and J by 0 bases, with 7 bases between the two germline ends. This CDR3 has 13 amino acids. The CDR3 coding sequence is TGTGCCATCAGTTGGGACTACCAAGAGACCCAGTACTTC. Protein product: CAISWDYQETQYF.

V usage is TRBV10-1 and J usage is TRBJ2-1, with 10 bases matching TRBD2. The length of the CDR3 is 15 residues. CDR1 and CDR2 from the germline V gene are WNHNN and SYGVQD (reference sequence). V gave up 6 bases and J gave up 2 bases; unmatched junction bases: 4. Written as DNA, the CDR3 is TGCGCCAGCAGCGTAGCGGGGGGCCCCTACAATGAGCAGTTCTTC. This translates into CASSVAGGPYNEQFF.

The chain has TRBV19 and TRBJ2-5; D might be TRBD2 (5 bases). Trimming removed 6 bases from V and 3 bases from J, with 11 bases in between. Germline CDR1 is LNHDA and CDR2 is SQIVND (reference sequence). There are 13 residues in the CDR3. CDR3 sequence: CASSRTPEETQYF. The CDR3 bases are TGTGCCAGTAGCCGGACTCCCGAAGAGACCCAGTACTTC.

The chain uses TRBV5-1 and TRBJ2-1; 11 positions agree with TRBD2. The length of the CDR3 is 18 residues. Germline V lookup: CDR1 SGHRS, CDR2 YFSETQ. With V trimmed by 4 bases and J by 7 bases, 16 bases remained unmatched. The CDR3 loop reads CASSLQAGLAGGLNEQFF. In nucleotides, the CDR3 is TGCGCCAGCAGCCTTCAAGCCGGGTTAGCGGGGGGGCTGAATGAGCAGTTCTTC.